The source of this T cell receptor beta chain is a study of response to subunit inactivated influenza vaccine. Study results and caveats: Every seasonal influenza vaccination brings in few new T cells, the authors suggested.

TCRdb used MiXCR to reprocess the RT-PCR reads, holding one entry per CDR3 protein. The sample yields fewer than 700,000 distinct CDR3 sequences, 10% to 15% seen once. This clonotype came up a few times. No antigen is known for it. CDR1 is MDHEN and CDR2 is SYDVKM in the germline V gene. V gave up 1 base and J gave up 3 bases, with 10 bases separating them. This CDR3 comprises 14 residues. The rearrangement uses TRBV28 and TRBJ2-7; D gene unclear. The sample consisted of PBMCs from blood, taken 40 to 50 days after vaccination. The source of this sequence is a man aged 50-59 years who received an inactivated influenza vaccine. CDR3 bases: TGTGCCAGCAGTTTATACCGGGTTTACTACGAGCAGTACTTC. Protein: CASSLYRVYYEQYF.